This TCR beta chain was sequenced in a study of early T cells in non-severe SARS-CoV-2 infection (dated by TCRdb to about 2021). For the study in its entirety: Because TCR sequencing relied on bulk RNA taken from unsorted whole blood, pairing of alpha and beta chains was not possible. The paper as a whole reports these results and caveats: VDJdb matching was skewed toward anti-spike CD8 responses and likely underestimated virus-specific expansions by missing private and CD4 specificities.

The junction shows trimming of 2 bases on V and 1 base on J, plus 5 bases between the germline ends. From its cysteine to its phenylalanine, the CDR3 spans 13 amino acids. The DNA shown is the 39-base CDR3, in frame from base 1. Via the germline V gene, CDR1 is SGHTA and CDR2 FQGNSA. The library was prepared using 5' RACE. The sample was run on a NextSeq 500. Unique molecular identifiers were attached to individual cDNA molecules in the TCR library protocol so that sequencing error and PCR bias could be corrected. TCR alpha and beta chains were both sequenced, and the abundances of alpha and beta sequences in each sample were closely correlated with each other. Processing in the source paper ran as follows. Decombinator V4 was used to annotate the V gene, J gene and CDR3 of the TCR sequences. Expanded TCRs were defined as changing significantly between any two time points under a Poisson model with p below 0.0001. TCR abundances were normalised to the total number of TCRs sequenced in each sample and reported as counts per million. TRAV1-2 paired with TRAJ12, TRAJ20 or TRAJ33 defined MAIT TCRs, while TRAV10 paired with TRAJ18 defined iNKT TCRs. VDJdb, accessed 1 November 2021, was searched for CMV, EBV and SARS-CoV-2 annotated TCRs, with TCRs annotated for multiple antigens excluded. TCRdb reprocessing: public reads trimmed at Q25 with fastp, clones called with MiXCR, in-frame beta chains kept. Rows are unified per CDR3 protein, each entry keeping the most common DNA and genes. TCRdb, rather than the study authors, made the V and J calls. In all, the sample holds 75,000 to 100,000 distinct CDR3 sequences, and roughly 13% of those were seen once. 9.5% to 12% of the sample is in the top ten clones.

This clonotype has a handful of counts. Its binding antigen is unknown. Base qualities are not provided; no much larger clone lies one nucleotide away. A case-control design nested within a healthcare worker cohort in London, UK, was used, with weekly nasopharyngeal swab PCR tests and blood sampling performed. Between 23 and 31 March 2020, the week of the UK lockdown, healthcare workers were enrolled and then followed up weekly for as long as 16 weeks. This TCR was recovered from an adult who was a healthcare worker with PCR-confirmed SARS-CoV-2 infection or an uninfected control (not recorded which). Input material: whole blood. The sequence links TRBV7-2 to TRBJ1-1, with no confident D gene call. This receptor has the CDR3 CASSLPQNTEAFF. The DNA is TGTGCCAGCAGCTTACCCCAGAACACTGAAGCTTTCTTT.